What follows are 5 T cell receptor beta chains derived from one specimen sequenced in a study of cytomegalovirus exposure and HLA in healthy donors. The PCR contained 60 Vbeta and 13 Jbeta primers. The table came from immunoSEQ multiplex PCR; TCRdb's copy has only in-frame clones and leaves some out. The profile shows approximately 140,000 clones, roughly 80% of them singletons. The sequencing sample was made of PBMCs. These receptor sequences come from a woman in her forties in good health and CMV-seronegative.

This sequence joins TRBV4-2 and TRBJ1-5; possibly TRBD1 for D (6 bases). Trimming removed 4 bases at V and 4 bases at J, with 11 bases between. The CDR3 consists of 14 residues. Germline CDR1 is LGHNA and CDR2 is YNFKEQ. The chain's CDR3 is CASSLDRLNQPQHF. In DNA form, the CDR3 reads TGTGCCAGCAGCCTTGACAGGTTAAATCAGCCCCAGCATTTT.

V is TRBV15 and J is TRBJ2-4, with TRBD1 matching 10 bases. Germline assignment: CDR1 LNHNV and CDR2 YYDKDF (reference sequence). V was pared by 3 bases and J by 10 bases, with 18 bases of the junction left unmatched. CDR3 size: 18 residues. CDR3 nucleotides: TGTGCCACCAGCAGGAGACCGGGACAGGGGTCCACGGGGGGGATTCAGTACTTC. Residues: CATSRRPGQGSTGGIQYF. The variable domain in full, completed from reference TRBV15 and TRBJ2-4, reads DAMVIQNPRYQVTQFGKPVTLSCSQTLNHNVMYWYQQKSSQAPKLLFHYYDKDFNNEADTPDNFQSRRPNTSFCFLDIRSPGLGDTAMYLCATSRRPGQGSTGGIQYFGAGTRLSVL.

The chain is built from TRBV11-2 and TRBJ2-2, with 11 bases aligning to TRBD1. The V and J ends lost 5 bases and 7 bases, in that order; junction bases with no gene match: 6. CDR1 and CDR2 from the germline V gene are SGHAT and FQNNGV. The CDR3 consists of 15 residues. The CDR3 loop reads CASSQGQGAVGELFF. In nucleotides, the CDR3 is TGTGCCAGCAGCCAAGGACAGGGGGCTGTCGGGGAGCTGTTTTTT.

This clone was found a few times. This sequence joins TRBV28 and TRBJ1-5; the D gene is possibly TRBD1 (5 bases). The CDR3 has 15 amino acids. V was pared by 1 base and J by 4 bases, with 11 bases between. Germline CDR1 reads MDHEN; CDR2 reads SYDVKM. The CDR3 here is CASSLSVQGNQPQHF. In DNA, the CDR3 is TGTGCCAGCAGTTTATCAGTCCAGGGAAATCAGCCCCAGCATTTT.

The CDR3 nucleotides read TGTGCTAGTGGTTTGTCCGGGACTAGTAGAGAGACCCAGTACTTC. Translating it yields CASGLSGTSRETQYF. The chain links TRBV12-5 to TRBJ2-5, with 8 bases identical to TRBD2. This CDR3 is built from 15 residues. CDR1 and CDR2 from the germline V gene are LGHNT and FRNRAP. The ends lost 2 bases at V and 4 bases at J; junction bases unmatched: 6.